The 23 T cell receptor beta chains below come from one sample, sequenced in a study of cytomegalovirus exposure and HLA in healthy donors. The data were produced by immunoSEQ multiplex PCR, yet TCRdb's version contains in-frame clones alone and is incomplete. The sample carries hundreds of thousands of clones, approximately 82% recorded once. What was sequenced was PBMCs. Source of these receptors: a woman aged 18-29 years in good health and CMV-seronegative.

The chain joins TRBV11-2 to TRBJ1-2; 9 bases fit TRBD1. Unmatched junction bases numbered 9, after V lost 6 bases and J lost 4 bases. Germline V gene lookup returns CDR1 SGHAT and CDR2 FQNNGV. The length of the CDR3 is 15 residues. The CDR3 reads CASSDRTGDPYGYTF. The DNA for the CDR3 is TGTGCCAGCAGTGACAGGACAGGGGATCCCTATGGCTACACCTTC.

This clone was counted only a few times. Possible read error: a much larger clone is one base away. The chain uses TRBV5-1 and TRBJ2-3; D is unresolved. CDR3 length: 14 residues. V was shortened by 0 bases and J by 0 bases, with 5 bases between the two germline ends. The germline CDR1 and CDR2 sequences are SGHRS and YFSETQ. The CDR3: CASSLGPSTDTQYF. CDR3 coding DNA: TGCGCCAGCAGCTTGGGGCCTAGCACAGATACGCAGTATTTT.

This clone was observed a handful of times. This same CDR3 is encoded by further DNA sequences in the sample. The gene calls are TRBV30 and TRBJ1-5; D gene ambiguous. This CDR3 has 13 residues. Trimming stripped 1 base from V and 5 bases from J, with 9 bases between. From germline, CDR1 is GTSNPN and CDR2 SVGIG (reference sequence). CDR3 nucleotide sequence: TGTGCCTGGAGTGGGGGAACTTATCAGCCCCAGCATTTT. Translating it yields CAWSGGTYQPQHF. The full variable domain, its missing parts supplied by reference TRBV30 and TRBJ1-5, is SQTIHQWPATLVQPVGSPLSLECTVEGTSNPNLYWYRQAAGRGLQLLFYSVGIGQISSEVPQNLSASRPQDRQFILSSKKLLLSDSGFYLCAWSGGTYQPQHFGDGTRLSIL.

The chain couples TRBV28 to TRBJ1-1; D not resolved. Germline V gives CDR1 MDHEN, CDR2 SYDVKM. The CDR3 length is 13 residues. The V gene lost 3 bases and the J gene lost 1 base, with 6 bases spanning the gap. The CDR3 DNA is TGTGCCAGCAGTTTGATACCGAACACTGAAGCTTTCTTT. As protein: CASSLIPNTEAFF.

CDR3 amino acids: CASSFRGTNEKLFF. CDR3 DNA sequence: TGTGCCAGCAGTTTCCGAGGAACTAATGAAAAACTGTTTTTT. The chain recombines TRBV27 with TRBJ1-4; D remains ambiguous. V was cut by 3 bases and J by 1 base, with 6 bases left in between. Germline V gene lookup returns CDR1 MNHEY and CDR2 SMNVEV (reference sequence). The CDR3 consists of 14 residues. Full variable domain (missing parts from reference TRBV27 and TRBJ1-4): EAQVTQNPRYLITVTGKKLTVTCSQNMNHEYMSWYRQDPGLGLRQIYYSMNVEVTDKGDVPEGYKVSRKEKRNFPLILESPSPNQTSLYFCASSFRGTNEKLFFGSGTQLSVL.

As regards this clone: This may be a read error, as it is one base from a much larger clone. The chain joins TRBV4-2 to TRBJ2-7; the D call may be TRBD1 or TRBD2 (5 bases each). The CDR3 spans 12 residues. Trimming took off 6 bases at V and 0 bases at J, with 6 bases between the two ends. Germline assignment: CDR1 LGHNA and CDR2 YNFKEQ. The CDR3 region is CASRGDSYEQYF. The CDR3 DNA reads as TGTGCCAGCAGGGGGGACTCCTACGAGCAGTACTTC.

The chain recombines TRBV11-2 with TRBJ2-7; D is perhaps TRBD1 (5 bases). V lost 1 base, J lost 5 bases, and 6 bases lay in between. The germline V gene encodes CDR1 SGHAT and CDR2 FQNNGV. The CDR3 extends over 12 amino acids. CDR3 sequence reads: CASSLGRDEQYF. CDR3 in DNA: TGTGCCAGCAGCTTAGGCAGGGACGAGCAGTACTTC.

The J gene is TRBJ2-1, the V gene TRBV27; 7 bases fit TRBD2. V lost 5 bases to trimming and J lost 3 bases; unmatched junction nucleotides: 4. The germline CDR1 and CDR2 sequences are MNHEY and SMNVEV (reference sequence). CDR3 length: 14 amino acids. This CDR3 reads CASSGLAVYNEQFF. As DNA, the CDR3 is TGTGCCAGCAGTGGTCTAGCGGTCTACAATGAGCAGTTCTTC.

This chain connects TRBV5-1 to TRBJ1-2, with D tentatively TRBD1 (6 bases). CDR3 size: 16 residues. Trimming cost V 2 bases and J 3 bases, with 17 bases left between them. Germline values: CDR1 SGHRS, CDR2 YFSETQ. In DNA, the CDR3 is TGCGCCAGCAGCTTCAGGGTGACAGGACCCGACTATGGCTACACCTTC. Protein product: CASSFRVTGPDYGYTF.

The rearrangement joins TRBV4-1 to TRBJ1-2; the match to TRBD1 covers 8 bases. Looked up from germline, CDR1 is MGHRA and CDR2 is YSYEKL. V shed 3 bases, J shed 8 bases, and the junction held 5 bases outside the gene matches. This CDR3 has 13 residues. As DNA, the CDR3 is TGCGCCAGCAGCCACCCGACAGGGGAAGGCTACACCTTC. It translates to CASSHPTGEGYTF.

This rearrangement joins TRBV4-1 to TRBJ1-2, with TRBD1 matching 8 bases. The CDR3 has 15 residues. CDR1 MGHRA and CDR2 YSYEKL come from the germline V gene. Trimming cost V 4 bases and J 3 bases; bases outside gene matches: 7. CDR3 sequence reads: CASSPTGGQHYGYTF. The CDR3 DNA reads TGCGCCAGCAGCCCCACAGGGGGTCAGCACTATGGCTACACCTTC.

This clone was found a few times. CDR3 in amino acids: CASSLDQGAVSNEKLFF. The CDR3 nucleotides are TGCGCCAGCAGCTTGGACCAGGGGGCGGTTAGTAATGAAAAACTGTTTTTT. V and J are TRBV5-1 and TRBJ1-4, with 8 bases lining up with TRBD1. The germline V gene has CDR1 SGHRS and CDR2 YFSETQ. The CDR3 totals 17 residues. The J segment lost 4 bases and the V segment lost 0 bases, leaving 8 bases of the junction unmatched.

The chain uses TRBV5-4 and TRBJ1-2, with 7 positions matching TRBD1. Germline CDR1 reads SGHNT; CDR2 reads YYREEE (reference sequence). Trimming cost V 5 bases and J 8 bases; bases outside gene matches: 12. There are 14 residues in the CDR3. The CDR3 is CASRSDRLTGGYTF. CDR3 coding DNA: TGTGCCAGCAGGTCGGACAGGCTTACGGGGGGCTACACCTTC.

This clone was picked up a small number of times. Written as DNA, the CDR3 is TGTGCCAGTACCCAGACAGGGTCAGGGGAGCAGTACTTC. Protein sequence: CASTQTGSGEQYF. The rearrangement uses TRBV19 and TRBJ2-7; 7 nucleotides line up with TRBD1. After removal of 7 bases from V and 7 bases from J, the junction contained 10 bases not matched to a gene. From germline, CDR1 is LNHDA and CDR2 SQIVND (reference sequence). The CDR3 contains 13 residues.

This clone was detected a few times. The V and J genes are TRBV7-3 and TRBJ1-1; D ambiguous. This CDR3 is 14 amino acids long. Germline V lookup: CDR1 SGHTA, CDR2 FQGTGA. Trimming shortened V by 2 bases and J by 5 bases, and 12 bases separated the two germline ends. CDR3 loop: CASSLEGSGTEAFF. CDR3 sequence (DNA): TGTGCCAGCAGCTTAGAAGGGAGTGGGACTGAAGCTTTCTTT. The whole variable domain, remainder taken from reference TRBV7-3 and TRBJ1-1, is GAGVSQTPSNKVTEKGKYVELRCDPISGHTALYWYRQSLGQGPEFLIYFQGTGAADDSGLPNDRFFAVRPEGSVSTLKIQRTERGDSAVYLCASSLEGSGTEAFFGQGTRLTVV.

The chain links TRBV2 to TRBJ1-1; perhaps TRBD1 as D (5 bases). Germline CDR1 is SNHLY and CDR2 is FYNNEI. The CDR3 runs to 11 residues. Trimming left V 5 bases short and J 4 bases short, with 5 bases between. CDR3 nucleotides: TGTGCCAGCAGTAGGGGCACTGAAGCTTTCTTT. Its protein is CASSRGTEAFF.

This clone was detected a few times. The same CDR3 is also encoded by other DNA sequences in this sample. The gene calls are TRBV2 and TRBJ1-1; weak D call: TRBD1 (5 bases). This CDR3 region has 13 residues. Germline lookup yields CDR1 SNHLY and CDR2 FYNNEI. V was pared by 6 bases and J by 1 base, with 9 bases between. CDR3 sequence: CASSQGENTEAFF. CDR3 sequence (DNA): TGTGCCAGCAGCCAGGGAGAGAACACTGAAGCTTTCTTT.

This chain links TRBV20-1 with TRBJ2-7; D is uncertain. The germline V and J ends were trimmed by 1 base and 5 bases, with 6 bases remaining between them. Germline CDR1 reads DFQATT; CDR2 reads SNEGSKA (reference sequence). The CDR3 has 11 amino acids. The CDR3 DNA is TGCAGTGCTAGAGGAGGTAACGAGCAGTACTTC. It translates to CSARGGNEQYF.

This clone appeared a few times. This chain joins TRBV29-1 and TRBJ1-6; no clear D gene. V lost 6 bases and J 2 bases, leaving 8 bases between the germline ends. Germline CDR1 and CDR2: SQVTM and ANQGSEA. The CDR3 extends over 13 amino acids. The DNA of the CDR3 is TGCAGCGTCAGGAGCACCTATAATTCACCCCTCCACTTT. It codes for CSVRSTYNSPLHF. The complete variable domain, with remaining parts taken from reference TRBV29-1 and TRBJ1-6, reads SAVISQKPSRDICQRGTSLTIQCQVDSQVTMMFWYRQQPGQSLTLIATANQGSEATYESGFVIDKFPISRPNLTFSTLTVSNMSPEDSSIYLCSVRSTYNSPLHFGNGTRLTVT.

This rearrangement joins TRBV7-8 to TRBJ1-5; D perhaps matches TRBD1 (6 bases). Between the trimmed V and J ends, which lost 5 bases and 1 base, there was a span of 15 bases. CDR3 length equals 16 residues. Germline lookup yields CDR1 SGHVS and CDR2 FQNEAQ. The CDR3, as DNA: TGTGCCAGCAGCCCCAGAGAGGGGGGGAGCAATCAGCCCCAGCATTTT. Its protein product is CASSPREGGSNQPQHF.

V gene TRBV28 combines with J gene TRBJ2-1; possibly TRBD2 for D (7 bases). The CDR3 runs to 15 residues. The ends were cut back, 5 bases at V and 4 bases at J, with 15 bases in the middle. CDR1 and CDR2 from the germline V gene are MDHEN and SYDVKM. CDR3 coding DNA: TGTGCCAGCAGTCCCCGGACAGCGGGGTACAATGAGCAGTTCTTC. Its translation: CASSPRTAGYNEQFF.

The V gene is TRBV9, the J gene TRBJ1-2; TRBD1 aligns across 11 bases. V lost 4 bases, J lost 2 bases, and 4 bases stayed unmatched. This CDR3 region has 15 residues. Germline-derived CDR1 and CDR2 are SGDLS and YYNGEE. CDR3 residues: CASSLGQGANYGYTF. The CDR3 bases are TGTGCCAGCAGCCTCGGACAGGGGGCGAACTATGGCTACACCTTC.

This clone occurred once. The J gene is TRBJ1-2, the V gene TRBV5-1; TRBD1 is a possible D gene (5 bases). V shed 1 base and J shed 5 bases, with 15 bases lying between them. Germline V gene data show CDR1 as SGHRS and CDR2 as YFSETQ. This CDR3 has 15 amino acids. This CDR3 reads CASSLSQGGGYGYTF. The CDR3 DNA is TGCGCCAGCAGCTTGTCGCAGGGTGGAGGATATGGCTACACCTTC.